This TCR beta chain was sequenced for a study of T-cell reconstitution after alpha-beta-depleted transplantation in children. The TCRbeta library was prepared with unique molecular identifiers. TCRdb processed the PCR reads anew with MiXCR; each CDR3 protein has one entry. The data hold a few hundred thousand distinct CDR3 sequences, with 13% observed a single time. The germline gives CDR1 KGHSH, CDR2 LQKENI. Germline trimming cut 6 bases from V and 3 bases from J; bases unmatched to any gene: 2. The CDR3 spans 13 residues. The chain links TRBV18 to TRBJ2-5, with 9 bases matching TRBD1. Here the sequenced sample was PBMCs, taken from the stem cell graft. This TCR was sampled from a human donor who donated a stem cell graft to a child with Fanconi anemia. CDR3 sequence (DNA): TGTGCCAGCTCTCGACAGGGGGAAGAGACCCAGTACTTC. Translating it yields CASSRQGEETQYF.